This TCR beta chain was sequenced during a study of OX40 agonist ivuxolimab in advanced cancers. On the study more broadly: Three patients responded partially, comprising one with hepatocellular carcinoma and two with cutaneous melanoma.

The data were produced by immunoSEQ multiplex PCR, yet TCRdb's version contains in-frame clones alone and is incomplete. Of over 60,000 clones listed, around 84% are singletons. The CDR3 spans 14 residues. Trimming cost V 0 bases and J 6 bases; bases outside gene matches: 2. The germline CDR1 and CDR2 sequences are GTSNPN and SVGIG (reference sequence). The clonotype was recovered from an adult with an advanced solid tumor such as melanoma, head and neck, liver or kidney cancer. This specimen was CD4+ or CD8+ T cells sorted from blood, taken in a trial of the OX40 agonist ivuxolimab. V usage is TRBV30 and J usage is TRBJ1-5; TRBD1 agrees at 10 bases. The CDR3 protein is CAWSVGQGGQPQHF. CDR3 coding DNA: TGTGCCTGGAGTGTAGGACAGGGGGGTCAGCCCCAGCATTTT. The entire variable domain, with the rest obtained from reference TRBV30 and TRBJ1-5, is as follows: SQTIHQWPATLVQPVGSPLSLECTVEGTSNPNLYWYRQAAGRGLQLLFYSVGIGQISSEVPQNLSASRPQDRQFILSSKKLLLSDSGFYLCAWSVGQGGQPQHFGDGTRLSIL.